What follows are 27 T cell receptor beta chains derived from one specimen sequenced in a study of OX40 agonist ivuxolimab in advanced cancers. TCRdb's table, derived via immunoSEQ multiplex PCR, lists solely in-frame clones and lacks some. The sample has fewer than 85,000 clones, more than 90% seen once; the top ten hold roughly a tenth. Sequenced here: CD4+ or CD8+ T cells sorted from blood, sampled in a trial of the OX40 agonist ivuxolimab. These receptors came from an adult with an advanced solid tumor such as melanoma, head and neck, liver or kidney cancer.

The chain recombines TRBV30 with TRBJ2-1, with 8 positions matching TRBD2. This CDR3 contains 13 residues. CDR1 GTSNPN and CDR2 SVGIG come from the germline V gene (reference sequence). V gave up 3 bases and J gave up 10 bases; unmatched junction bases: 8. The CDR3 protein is CAWSLAGPPEQFF. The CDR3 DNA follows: TGTGCCTGGAGCCTAGCGGGCCCACCCGAGCAGTTCTTC.

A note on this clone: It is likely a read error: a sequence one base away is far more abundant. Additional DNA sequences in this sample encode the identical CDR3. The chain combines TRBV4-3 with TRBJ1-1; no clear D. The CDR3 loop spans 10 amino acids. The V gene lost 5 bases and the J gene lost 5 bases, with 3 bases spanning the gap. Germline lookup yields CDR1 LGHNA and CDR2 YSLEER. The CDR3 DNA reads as TGCGCCAGCAGCGGGACTGAAGCTTTCTTT. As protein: CASSGTEAFF.

The CDR3 coding sequence is TGTGCCAGCAGCCACTCTCTAGGGGACTATCTCACAGATACGCAGTATTTT. Translated, it gives CASSHSLGDYLTDTQYF. The chain employs TRBV5-6 and TRBJ2-3, with 7 bases lining up with TRBD2. This CDR3 is built from 17 residues. Germline CDR1 reads SGHDT; CDR2 reads YYEEEE. V trimming: 4 bases; J trimming: 2 bases; junction bases outside the gene matches: 13. The full variable domain, its missing parts supplied by reference TRBV5-6 and TRBJ2-3, is DAGVTQSPTHLIKTRGQQVTLRCSPKSGHDTVSWYQQALGQGPQFIFQYYEEEERQRGNFPDRFSGHQFPNYSSELNVNALLLGDSALYLCASSHSLGDYLTDTQYFGPGTRLTVL.

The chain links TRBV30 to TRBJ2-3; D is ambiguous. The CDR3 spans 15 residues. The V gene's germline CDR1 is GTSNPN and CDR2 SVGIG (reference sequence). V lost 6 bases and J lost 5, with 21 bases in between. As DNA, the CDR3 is TGTGCCTGCCTTCGCCCCCGGAAGGTTGGAGATACGCAGTATTTT. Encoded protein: CACLRPRKVGDTQYF. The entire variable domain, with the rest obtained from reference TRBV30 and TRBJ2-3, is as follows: SQTIHQWPATLVQPVGSPLSLECTVEGTSNPNLYWYRQAAGRGLQLLFYSVGIGQISSEVPQNLSASRPQDRQFILSSKKLLLSDSGFYLCACLRPRKVGDTQYFGPGTRLTVL.

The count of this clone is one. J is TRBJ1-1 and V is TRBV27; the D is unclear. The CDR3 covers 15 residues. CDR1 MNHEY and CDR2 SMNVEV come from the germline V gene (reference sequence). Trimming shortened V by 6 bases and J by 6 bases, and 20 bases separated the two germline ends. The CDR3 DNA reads TGTGCCAGCAGGTCCGACAAACTCGGGGTGGCTGAAGCTTTCTTT. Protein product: CASRSDKLGVAEAFF.

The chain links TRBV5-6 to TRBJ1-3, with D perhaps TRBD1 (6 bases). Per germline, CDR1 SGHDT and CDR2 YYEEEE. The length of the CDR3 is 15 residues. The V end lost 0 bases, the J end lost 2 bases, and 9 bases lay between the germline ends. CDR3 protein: CASSLDTGPGNTIYF. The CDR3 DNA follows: TGTGCCAGCAGCTTGGATACAGGGCCTGGAAACACCATATATTTT. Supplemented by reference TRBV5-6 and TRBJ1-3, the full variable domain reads DAGVTQSPTHLIKTRGQQVTLRCSPKSGHDTVSWYQQALGQGPQFIFQYYEEEERQRGNFPDRFSGHQFPNYSSELNVNALLLGDSALYLCASSLDTGPGNTIYFGEGSWLTVV.

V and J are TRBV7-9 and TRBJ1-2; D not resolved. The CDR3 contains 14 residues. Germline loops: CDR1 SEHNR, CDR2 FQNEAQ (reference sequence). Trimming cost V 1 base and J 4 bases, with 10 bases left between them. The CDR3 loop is CASSLGAETYGYTF. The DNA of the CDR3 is TGTGCCAGCAGCTTAGGGGCCGAGACCTATGGCTACACCTTC.

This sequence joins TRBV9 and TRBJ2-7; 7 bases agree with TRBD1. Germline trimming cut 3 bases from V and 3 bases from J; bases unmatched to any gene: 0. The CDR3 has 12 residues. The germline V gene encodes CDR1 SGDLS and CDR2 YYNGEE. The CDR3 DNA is TGTGCCAGCAGCGGGACAGGCTACGAGCAGTACTTC. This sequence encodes CASSGTGYEQYF.

The CDR3 spells CASSPPQTGNTEAFF. Written as DNA, the CDR3 is TGTGCCAGCAGCCCCCCCCAAACGGGGAACACTGAAGCTTTCTTT. The chain combines TRBV7-9 with TRBJ1-1; unclear D gene. The CDR3 covers 15 residues. Germline CDR1 reads SEHNR; CDR2 reads FQNEAQ (reference sequence). The V and J ends lost 5 bases and 1 base respectively, with 14 bases between them.

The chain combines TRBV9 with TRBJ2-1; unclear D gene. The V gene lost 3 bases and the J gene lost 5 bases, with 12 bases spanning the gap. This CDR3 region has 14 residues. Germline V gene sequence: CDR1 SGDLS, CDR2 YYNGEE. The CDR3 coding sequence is TGTGCCAGCAGCGGGACGGTTAAGCACAATGAGCAGTTCTTC. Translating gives CASSGTVKHNEQFF.

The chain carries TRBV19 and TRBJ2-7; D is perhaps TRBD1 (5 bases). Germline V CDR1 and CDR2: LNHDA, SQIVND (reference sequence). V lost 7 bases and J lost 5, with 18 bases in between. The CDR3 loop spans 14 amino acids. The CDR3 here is CASTPSLQGNEQYF. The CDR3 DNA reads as TGTGCCAGTACCCCTTCCCTCCAGGGAAACGAGCAGTACTTC.

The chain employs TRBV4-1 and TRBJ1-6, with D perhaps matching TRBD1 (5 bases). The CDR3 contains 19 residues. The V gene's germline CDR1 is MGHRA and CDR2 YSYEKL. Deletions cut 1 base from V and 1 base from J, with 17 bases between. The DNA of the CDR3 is TGCGCCAGCAGCCAAGGACGGACGCAGGGTTTTTCCTATAATTCACCCCTCCACTTT. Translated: CASSQGRTQGFSYNSPLHF.

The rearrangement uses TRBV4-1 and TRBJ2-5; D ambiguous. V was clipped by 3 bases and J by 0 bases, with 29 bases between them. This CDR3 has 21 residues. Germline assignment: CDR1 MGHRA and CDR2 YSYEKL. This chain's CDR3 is CASSQGYNGDLDHPYQETQYF. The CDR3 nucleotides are TGCGCCAGCAGCCAGGGTTACAATGGAGACCTGGATCACCCGTACCAAGAGACCCAGTACTTC.

CDR3 nucleotide sequence: TGTGCCAGCAGAAAGGGGGAGCCTAATGAAAAACTGTTTTTT. Residues: CASRKGEPNEKLFF. The chain recombines TRBV4-2 with TRBJ1-4; a possible D gene is TRBD1 (6 bases). V lost 6 bases, J lost 3 bases, and 11 bases lay in between. The CDR3 sequence is 14 residues long. CDR1 is LGHNA, CDR2 YNFKEQ, per germline.

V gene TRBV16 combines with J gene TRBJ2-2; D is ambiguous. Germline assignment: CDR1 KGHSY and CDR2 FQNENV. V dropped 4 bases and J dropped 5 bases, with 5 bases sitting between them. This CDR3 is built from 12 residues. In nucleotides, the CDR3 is TGTGCCAGCAGCCCACTAACCGGGGAGCTGTTTTTT. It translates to CASSPLTGELFF.

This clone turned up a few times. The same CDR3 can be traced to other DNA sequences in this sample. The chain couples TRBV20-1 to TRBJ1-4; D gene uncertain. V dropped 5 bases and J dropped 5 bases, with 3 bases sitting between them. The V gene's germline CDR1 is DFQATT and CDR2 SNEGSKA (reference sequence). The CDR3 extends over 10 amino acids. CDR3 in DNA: TGCAGTGCTTTGAATGAAAAACTGTTTTTT. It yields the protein CSALNEKLFF.

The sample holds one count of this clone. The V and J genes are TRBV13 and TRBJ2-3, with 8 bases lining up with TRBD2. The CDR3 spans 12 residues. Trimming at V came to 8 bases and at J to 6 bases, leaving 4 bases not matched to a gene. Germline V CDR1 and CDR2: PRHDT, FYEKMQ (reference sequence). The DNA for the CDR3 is TGTGCCAGCGCGGGAGGCCCGGATACGCAGTATTTT. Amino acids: CASAGGPDTQYF.

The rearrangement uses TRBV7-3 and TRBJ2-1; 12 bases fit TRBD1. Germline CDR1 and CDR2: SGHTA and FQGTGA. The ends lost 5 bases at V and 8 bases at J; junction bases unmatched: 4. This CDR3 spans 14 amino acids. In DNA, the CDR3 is TGTGCCAGCAGCCCGGGACAGGGGGCGCATGAGCAGTTCTTC. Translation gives CASSPGQGAHEQFF.

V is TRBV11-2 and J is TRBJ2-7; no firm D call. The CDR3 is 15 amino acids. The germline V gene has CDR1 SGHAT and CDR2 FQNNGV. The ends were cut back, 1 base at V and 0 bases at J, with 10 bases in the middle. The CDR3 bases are TGTGCCAGCAGCTTAGGTGTCTCTATCTCCTACGAGCAGTACTTC. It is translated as CASSLGVSISYEQYF.

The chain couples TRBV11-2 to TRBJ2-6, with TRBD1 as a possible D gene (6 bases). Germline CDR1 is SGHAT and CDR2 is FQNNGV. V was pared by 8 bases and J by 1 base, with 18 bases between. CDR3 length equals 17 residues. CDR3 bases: TGTGCCAGCGTTGGGACAAAGGTTACGTCTGGGGCCAACGTCCTGACTTTC. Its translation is CASVGTKVTSGANVLTF.

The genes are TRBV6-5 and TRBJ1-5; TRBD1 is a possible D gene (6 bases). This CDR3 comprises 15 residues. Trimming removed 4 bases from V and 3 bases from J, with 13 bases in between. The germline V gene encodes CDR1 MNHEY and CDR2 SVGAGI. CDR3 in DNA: TGTGCCAGCAGTTTCCTAGGGGGGCCCAATCAGCCCCAGCATTTT. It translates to CASSFLGGPNQPQHF.

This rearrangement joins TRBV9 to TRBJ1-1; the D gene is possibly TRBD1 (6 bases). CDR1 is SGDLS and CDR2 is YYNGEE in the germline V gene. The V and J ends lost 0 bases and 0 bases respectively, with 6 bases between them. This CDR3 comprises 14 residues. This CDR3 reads CASSVGTVNTEAFF. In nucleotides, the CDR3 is TGTGCCAGCAGCGTAGGGACAGTGAACACTGAAGCTTTCTTT. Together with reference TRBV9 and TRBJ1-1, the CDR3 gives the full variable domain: DSGVTQTPKHLITATGQRVTLRCSPRSGDLSVYWYQQSLDQGLQFLIQYYNGEERAKGNILERFSAQQFPDLHSELNLSSLELGDSALYFCASSVGTVNTEAFFGQGTRLTVV.

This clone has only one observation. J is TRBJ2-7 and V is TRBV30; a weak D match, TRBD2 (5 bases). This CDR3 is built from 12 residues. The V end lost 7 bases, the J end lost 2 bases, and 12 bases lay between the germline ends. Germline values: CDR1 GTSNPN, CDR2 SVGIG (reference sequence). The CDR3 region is CASWTRPYEQYF. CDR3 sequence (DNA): TGTGCCTCCTGGACTCGCCCCTACGAGCAGTACTTC.

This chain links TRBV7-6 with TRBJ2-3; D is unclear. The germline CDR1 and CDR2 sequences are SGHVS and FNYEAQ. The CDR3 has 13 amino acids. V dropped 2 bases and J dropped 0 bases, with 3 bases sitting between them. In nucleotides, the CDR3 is TGTGCCAGCAGCTTATTTAGCACAGATACGCAGTATTTT. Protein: CASSLFSTDTQYF.

The CDR3 DNA is TGTGCCAGCAGCCTCGCTTGGGAGAGGGACTATTCACCCCTCCACTTT. Translating gives CASSLAWERDYSPLHF. J is TRBJ1-6 and V is TRBV13; possibly TRBD1 for D (5 bases). Per the germline V gene, CDR1 is PRHDT and CDR2 is FYEKMQ (reference sequence). Trimming pared 5 bases from V and 8 bases from J, leaving 19 bases between. CDR3 size: 16 residues.

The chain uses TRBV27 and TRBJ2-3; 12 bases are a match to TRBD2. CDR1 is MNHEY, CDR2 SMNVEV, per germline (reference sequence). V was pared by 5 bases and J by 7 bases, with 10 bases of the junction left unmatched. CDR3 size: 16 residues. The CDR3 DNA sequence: TGTGCCAGCAGTCCTTCGACTAGCGGGGGACGGTATACGCAGTATTTT. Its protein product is CASSPSTSGGRYTQYF.

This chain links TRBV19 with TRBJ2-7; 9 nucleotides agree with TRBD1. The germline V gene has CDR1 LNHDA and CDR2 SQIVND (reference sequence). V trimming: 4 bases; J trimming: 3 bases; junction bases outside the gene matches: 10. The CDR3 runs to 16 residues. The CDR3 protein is CASSNYGQGRRYEQYF. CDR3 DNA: TGTGCCAGTAGTAACTACGGACAGGGGAGACGCTACGAGCAGTACTTC.